This T cell receptor (beta chain) was profiled in a study of tumor-infiltrating lymphocytes in primary liver carcinoma. Co-extracted RNA and DNA came from about 19-30 mg of unsorted bulk tissue. The study's findings and limits: Tumor top-250-clone fractions significantly exceeded those of blood (p = 0.039).

The input was around 500 ng total RNA; TCR beta cDNA was made from it with a constant-region primer. Libraries for TCR beta were built through three nested multiplex PCR rounds, which together made up a slightly modified ARM-PCR procedure. A single record per CDR3 protein comes from TCRdb applying MiXCR to the multiplex PCR reads. This table holds around 100,000 distinct CDR3 sequences, about 63% found once. Concerning this clonotype: No antigen is known for it. The junction does not match germline at one end; this may be a read error.

What was sequenced was liver tumor tissue from sampling region 2. Specified subset: tumor region T2, inferior pole. The receptor was derived from a woman in her fifties or sixties with primary liver carcinoma and hepatitis B virus infection.

CDR3 sequence reads: CARNDGTSGRSYDEQFF. CDR3 nucleotides: TGTGCCAGGAACGACGGGACTAGCGGGAGGTCCTACGATGAGCAGTTCTTC. The V and J genes are TRBV11-2 and TRBJ2-1; TRBD2 matches 15 bases. Germline V CDR1 and CDR2: SGHAT, FQNNGV. The CDR3 runs 17 residues.